This TCR beta chain emerged from a study of blood T cell repertoires in COVID-19. Study background: Whether acute or convalescent, the COVID-19 samples came from the United States, Italy and Spain.

CDR1 is SNHLY and CDR2 is FYNNEI in the germline V gene. V was clipped by 0 bases and J by 12 bases, with 3 bases between them. The CDR3 totals 11 residues. Repertoires were generated with immunoSEQ multiplex PCR, while TCRdb's copy carries only in-frame clones and drops some. The profile covers fewer than 120,000 clones, with approximately 85% appearing a single time and about 15% taken by the ten largest. Sequencing was carried out using peripheral blood. This chain connects TRBV2 to TRBJ1-6; D gene unclear. This clonotype was sampled from a woman aged 55-75 years with acute or convalescent COVID-19. The CDR3 bases are TGTGCCAGCAGTGAAGCCGGACCCCTCCACTTT. Its translation: CASSEAGPLHF.